A selection of T cell receptor beta chains follows, all from one sample in a study of cytomegalovirus exposure and HLA in healthy donors. Method: immunoSEQ multiplex PCR; TCRdb's copy keeps in-frame clones and lacks some. The repertoire includes some 220,000 clones, roughly 78% of them detected once, and about 0.5% sits in the top ten. Sequencing used PBMCs. The receptor set was obtained from a boy between 5 and 17 years old in good health and CMV-seronegative. Each CDR3 is given without its conserved first and last residue.

V	CDR3
TRBV30	AWSDSSVHEQF
TRBV6-1	ASSEALRQGFGYT
TRBV5-4	ASSPDRAWGETQY
TRBV30	AWANRGLIDYGYT
TRBV29-1	SVELRGEAF
TRBV27	ASIWTGRQETQY
TRBV5-1	ASRPLAGATNNEQF
TRBV15	ATSSNRENTGELF
TRBV29-1	SVEFGNRAYNEQF
TRBV27	ASTTSGRLSSYNEQF
TRBV6-5	ASSYSSVAHEQY
TRBV19	ASSMGYSAGWTNEKLF
TRBV19	ASSPHRGRPYGYT
TRBV19	ASSIGQGTYEQY
TRBV6-1	ASSEDGGGPGELF
TRBV4-2	ASGLAGSSYEQY
TRBV19	ASSRDRVNEKLF
TRBV27	ASRTQGNTEAF
TRBV2	ASSFGLAGGGAAETQY
TRBV5-4	ASSWDRPDTQY
TRBV9	ASSTIGGSGRLSTDTQY
TRBV7-9	ASSSARAWVTEAF
TRBV4-2	ASSQGWTGSYGYT
TRBV11-3	ASSLGYIGRALDEQY
TRBV11-3	ASGGRGGAGEQY
TRBV5-1	ASSPVFQRGADTQY
TRBV7-3	ASSASGGGNSPLH
TRBV23-1	ASSQSYPPKWSNQPQH
TRBV7-9	ASSLGGRGNTIY
TRBV19	ASSPLAASSYEQY
TRBV10-2	ASSDGGIWQPQH
TRBV7-2	ASSLRRRGDYYEQY
TRBV7-9	ASSLGAGVPNEKLF
TRBV5-4	ASSWGQVNQPQH
TRBV7-9	ASARGRSIANEKLF
TRBV5-1	ASSLVQRPYNEQF
TRBV7-9	ASSLARLRGEKLF
TRBV4-1	ASSQVKQGNYEQY
TRBV7-3	ASSPEGATGNTIY
TRBV6-1	ASSESTVWGYT
TRBV7-9	ASSPAGRPNTEAF
TRBV2	ASSLRQTDTQY
TRBV10-3	AINRGLGEQF
TRBV2	ASSVPIPRRGYT